The count of the clone carrying this T cell receptor beta chain is one. Its cognate antigen is unknown. The second PCR ran roughly 6 to 11 cycles with a sample-barcoded 5' primer and J-beta primers. TCRdb processed the 5' RACE reads anew with MiXCR; each CDR3 protein has one entry. This table has roughly 680,000 distinct CDR3 sequences, 52% appearing once. These data belong to a study of blood T cells in healthy people across ages. At the level of the study: Template switching caught about one barcoded beta molecule for each two T cells.

After removal of 1 base from V and 2 bases from J, the junction contained 5 bases not matched to a gene. Germline V gene sequence: CDR1 LGHNA, CDR2 YNFKEQ. The CDR3 is made up of 16 amino acids. Study-wide results and limits: TCR beta diversity, measured per million T cells, fell in a roughly linear way with age.

Those donating, healthy Caucasian individuals from Russia, were aged about 6 to 90. The rearrangement links TRBV4-2 to TRBJ2-1; TRBD2 agrees at 7 bases. This TCR came from an elderly woman in good health. Sequenced sample: blood. CDR3 coding DNA: TGTGCCAGCAGCCAAGTCGGGGGAGGGCCCTACAATGAGCAGTTCTTC. Its protein product is CASSQVGGGPYNEQFF.